This T cell receptor (beta chain) emerged from a study of OX40 agonist ivuxolimab in advanced cancers. Whole-study findings and limits: The study did not work out the antigen specificity of the expanded peripheral T cells.

Method: immunoSEQ multiplex PCR; TCRdb's copy keeps in-frame clones and lacks some. There are 30,000 to 45,000 clones in the sample; roughly 81% occur only once, and over 20% lies in the top ten. Turning to this clone: Its antigen remains unidentified.

Germline CDR1 DFQATT, CDR2 SNEGSKA (reference sequence). V was cut by 6 bases and J by 4 bases, with 7 bases left in between. The CDR3 runs 11 residues. The chain couples TRBV20-1 to TRBJ1-3, with D unresolved. This specimen was CD4+ or CD8+ T cells sorted from blood, taken in a trial of the OX40 agonist ivuxolimab. The clonotype was recovered from an adult with an advanced solid tumor such as melanoma, head and neck, liver or kidney cancer. The CDR3 DNA reads TGCAGTGCCACAGAGGGAAACACCATATATTTT. Translation: CSATEGNTIYF.